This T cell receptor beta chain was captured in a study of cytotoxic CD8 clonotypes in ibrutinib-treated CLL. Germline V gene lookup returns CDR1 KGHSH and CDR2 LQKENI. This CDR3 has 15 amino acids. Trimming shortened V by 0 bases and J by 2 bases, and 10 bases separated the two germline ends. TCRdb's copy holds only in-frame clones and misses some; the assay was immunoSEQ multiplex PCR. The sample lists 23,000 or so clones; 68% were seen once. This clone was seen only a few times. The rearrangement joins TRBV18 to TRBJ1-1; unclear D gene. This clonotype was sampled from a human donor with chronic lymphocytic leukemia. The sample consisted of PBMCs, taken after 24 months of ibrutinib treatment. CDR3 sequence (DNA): TGTGCCAGCTCACCACCTCTAGGGAAAAACACTGAAGCTTTCTTT. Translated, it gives CASSPPLGKNTEAFF.